Below, 31 T cell receptor beta chains from the same sample are listed, as sequenced in a study of OX40 agonist ivuxolimab in advanced cancers. Some clones are missing from TCRdb's copy, which holds only in-frame ones; the method was immunoSEQ multiplex PCR. The repertoire has under 85,000 clones, approximately 90% of them found once; the top ten carry around 0.5%. This sample comprised CD4+ or CD8+ T cells sorted from blood, obtained in a trial of the OX40 agonist ivuxolimab. The receptors were gathered from an adult with an advanced solid tumor such as melanoma, head and neck, liver or kidney cancer.

V is TRBV7-9 and J is TRBJ1-3; the D gene is possibly TRBD1 (5 bases). Looked up from germline, CDR1 is SEHNR and CDR2 is FQNEAQ (reference sequence). This CDR3 is built from 14 residues. V was clipped by 1 base and J by 2 bases, with 6 bases between them. The CDR3 is CASSLGGTGNTIYF. The DNA of the CDR3 is TGTGCCAGCAGCTTAGGGGGGACTGGAAACACCATATATTTT.

The chain has TRBV6-1 and TRBJ2-2; 7 nucleotides align to TRBD2. V shed 8 bases and J 2 bases; nucleotides not matched to a gene: 5. The CDR3 consists of 14 residues. CDR1 and CDR2 from the germline V gene are MNHNS and SASEGT. As DNA, the CDR3 is TGTGCCAGCTCGGGACTACGTAACACCGGGGAGCTGTTTTTT. This gives the protein CASSGLRNTGELFF.

The J gene is TRBJ1-6, the V gene TRBV11-2; D is uncertain. Germline CDR1 reads SGHAT; CDR2 reads FQNNGV. The V and J ends lost 3 bases and 5 bases respectively, with 2 bases between them. This CDR3 has 12 amino acids. The CDR3 DNA reads as TGTGCCAGCAGCTTCAATAATTCACCCCTCCACTTT. This encodes CASSFNNSPLHF.

The chain couples TRBV6-1 to TRBJ1-5, with D unclear. The V and J ends lost 8 bases and 4 bases respectively, with 15 bases between them. This CDR3 is built from 14 residues. Germline assignment: CDR1 MNHNS and CDR2 SASEGT. CDR3 region: CASLLGPENQPQHF. The CDR3 DNA sequence: TGTGCCAGCCTACTAGGGCCCGAAAATCAGCCCCAGCATTTT.

This chain joins TRBV5-1 and TRBJ1-2; TRBD1 matches 8 bases. The CDR3 covers 13 residues. Germline CDR1 reads SGHRS; CDR2 reads YFSETQ. The ends lost 5 bases at V and 3 bases at J; junction bases unmatched: 3. CDR3 loop: CASRGTGDYGYTF. DNA for the CDR3: TGCGCCAGCAGAGGGACAGGTGACTATGGCTACACCTTC.

This clone was observed a single time. The genes are TRBV21-1 and TRBJ2-7; the table gives TRBD1 as D, unverified against the DNA. TRBV21-1 is a known pseudogene. The CDR3 consists of 16 residues. The CDR3 sequence: CASRKRSGTDNPEQYF. The CDR3 DNA sequence: TGTGCCAGCAGGAAAAGGTCCGGGACAGACAATCCCGAGCAGTACTTC.

The chain combines TRBV6-5 with TRBJ1-1, with D perhaps TRBD1 (6 bases). Germline loops: CDR1 MNHEY, CDR2 SVGAGI. With 6 bases removed from V and 2 bases from J, the gap between germline ends came to 16 bases. This CDR3 is built from 15 residues. CDR3: CASSLTDRFNTEAFF. For the CDR3, the DNA is TGTGCCAGCAGCCTCACCGACAGGTTTAACACTGAAGCTTTCTTT.

V usage is TRBV14 and J usage is TRBJ1-2, with D possibly TRBD1 on 6 matching bases. This CDR3 is 13 amino acids long. Trimming cost V 4 bases and J 4 bases, with 10 bases left between them. Germline-derived CDR1 and CDR2 are SGHDN and FVKESK. The CDR3 DNA is TGTGCCAGCAGCCCGGACAGCCTCTATGGCTACACCTTC. Encoded protein: CASSPDSLYGYTF.

The chain links TRBV4-1 to TRBJ1-6, with TRBD1 as a possible D gene (5 bases). Trimming cost V 0 bases and J 8 bases, with 20 bases left between them. This CDR3 has 18 residues. Germline CDR1 reads MGHRA; CDR2 reads YSYEKL. CDR3 nucleotide sequence: TGCGCCAGCAGCCAAGAAGGGCAGGGTGGAAGCTTTTATTCACCCCTCCACTTT. Translation gives CASSQEGQGGSFYSPLHF.

The chain carries TRBV18 and TRBJ2-3, with TRBD2 matching over 11 bases. V shed 1 base, J shed 3 bases, and the junction held 9 bases outside the gene matches. Germline CDR1 KGHSH, CDR2 LQKENI. The CDR3 extends over 18 amino acids. CDR3 nucleotides: TGTGCCAGCTCACCACGTCGCCTAGCGGGGGGCGGGACAGATACGCAGTATTTT. The encoded protein is CASSPRRLAGGGTDTQYF.

This clone was detected only once. Here the CDR3 DNA reads TGTGCCAGCAGGGGAAGGTATGGCTACACCTTC. Protein product: CASRGRYGYTF. This chain connects TRBV28 to TRBJ1-2; unclear D gene. The germline V gene encodes CDR1 MDHEN and CDR2 SYDVKM. The germline V and J ends were trimmed by 6 bases and 5 bases, with 7 bases remaining between them. CDR3 length equals 11 residues.

The V gene is TRBV9, the J gene TRBJ2-3; TRBD2 matches at 13 bases. There are 14 residues in the CDR3. Germline CDR1 SGDLS, CDR2 YYNGEE. The J segment lost 5 bases and the V segment lost 7 bases, leaving 4 bases of the junction unmatched. The CDR3 DNA is TGTGCCAGCGCCTGGACTAGCGGGGGAGATACGCAGTATTTT. Protein product: CASAWTSGGDTQYF.

The chain links TRBV7-9 to TRBJ1-6, with D unresolved. Germline-derived CDR1 and CDR2 are SEHNR and FQNEAQ (reference sequence). The CDR3 is 14 amino acids. The germline V and J ends were trimmed by 0 bases and 4 bases, with 4 bases remaining between them. The DNA of the CDR3 is TGTGCCAGCAGCTTAGCGGATTATAATTCACCCCTCCACTTT. It is translated as CASSLADYNSPLHF.

This chain joins TRBV2 and TRBJ1-5; 10 positions match TRBD1. This CDR3 comprises 18 residues. J lost 2 bases, V lost 6 bases, and 13 bases had no gene match. Germline V gives CDR1 SNHLY, CDR2 FYNNEI. The CDR3 bases are TGTGCCAGCAGCCAAGCGGGACAGGGGCTTATGGGCAATCAGCCCCAGCATTTT. Protein product: CASSQAGQGLMGNQPQHF.

A word on this clone: The same CDR3 arises from other DNA sequences in this sample as well. This chain connects TRBV29-1 to TRBJ1-2, with 8 bases identical to TRBD1. Germline V lookup: CDR1 SQVTM, CDR2 ANQGSEA. The CDR3 runs to 13 residues. V lost 7 bases and J lost 2; bases outside the gene matches: 6. The CDR3 coding sequence is TGCAGCGGTGGACAGGGAGGGAACTATGGCTACACCTTC. This encodes CSGGQGGNYGYTF. Supplemented by reference TRBV29-1 and TRBJ1-2, the full variable domain reads SAVISQKPSRDICQRGTSLTIQCQVDSQVTMMFWYRQQPGQSLTLIATANQGSEATYESGFVIDKFPISRPNLTFSTLTVSNMSPEDSSIYLCSGGQGGNYGYTFGSGTRLTVV.

The gene calls are TRBV6-6 and TRBJ1-5; TRBD1 agrees at 9 bases. Germline-derived CDR1 and CDR2 are MNHNY and SVGAGI (reference sequence). This CDR3 contains 16 residues. After removal of 3 bases from V and 0 bases from J, the junction contained 3 bases not matched to a gene. The CDR3 loop is CASSYGTGSSNQPQHF. The CDR3 region has the DNA TGTGCCAGCAGTTATGGGACAGGGTCTAGCAATCAGCCCCAGCATTTT.

The chain is built from TRBV2 and TRBJ2-1, with 7 positions matching TRBD2. Germline lookup yields CDR1 SNHLY and CDR2 FYNNEI. Germline trimming cut 2 bases from V and 1 base from J; bases unmatched to any gene: 5. The length of the CDR3 is 16 residues. Here the CDR3 DNA reads TGTGCCAGCAGTGAAAGGAGCGGGGCATCCTACAATGAGCAGTTCTTC. Encoded protein: CASSERSGASYNEQFF.

This clone was recorded once. This chain uses TRBV30 with TRBJ2-1; 9 nucleotides agree with TRBD2. The trim removed 0 bases at V and 6 bases at J, leaving 6 bases unmatched. CDR3 size: 15 residues. The germline V gene encodes CDR1 GTSNPN and CDR2 SVGIG (reference sequence). The CDR3 region has the DNA TGTGCCTGGAGTGTAGAGCGGGGGGCTTTCAATGAGCAGTTCTTC. This codes for CAWSVERGAFNEQFF.

The CDR3 bases are TGCAGCGTGGGTCAAGGGACCGGGGCCAACGTCCTGACTTTC. Residues: CSVGQGTGANVLTF. The chain joins TRBV29-1 to TRBJ2-6, with D possibly called TRBD1 or TRBD2 (5 bases each). There are 14 residues in the CDR3. Trimming left V 6 bases short and J 4 bases short, with 13 bases between. Looked up from germline, CDR1 is SQVTM and CDR2 is ANQGSEA.

The CDR3 DNA is TGTGCCAGCAGTCAACCGGGACCCTGGAACGAGCAGTACTTC. Its translation is CASSQPGPWNEQYF. The rearrangement links TRBV14 to TRBJ2-7; D is tentatively TRBD1 or TRBD2 (5 bases each). From germline, CDR1 is SGHDN and CDR2 FVKESK. CDR3 length: 14 residues. V lost 6 bases and J lost 5, with 17 bases in between.

The V gene is TRBV9, the J gene TRBJ2-7; 8 bases are a match to TRBD1. This CDR3 contains 16 residues. CDR1 SGDLS and CDR2 YYNGEE come from the germline V gene. V trimming: 0 bases; J trimming: 5 bases; junction bases outside the gene matches: 10. CDR3 amino acids: CASSVASQGQGNEQYF. Written as DNA, the CDR3 is TGTGCCAGCAGCGTAGCTTCTCAAGGACAGGGTAACGAGCAGTACTTC. Complete variable domain (other parts from reference TRBV9 and TRBJ2-7): DSGVTQTPKHLITATGQRVTLRCSPRSGDLSVYWYQQSLDQGLQFLIQYYNGEERAKGNILERFSAQQFPDLHSELNLSSLELGDSALYFCASSVASQGQGNEQYFGPGTRLTVT.

The chain carries TRBV4-1 and TRBJ1-5; TRBD1 is a possible D gene (6 bases). Per the germline V gene, CDR1 is MGHRA and CDR2 is YSYEKL. This CDR3 has 15 residues. Trimming took 10 bases from V and 1 from J, leaving 17 bases between them. The CDR3 nucleotides read TGCGCCACCAAACAGGGACTCGGGAGCAATCAGCCCCAGCATTTT. Its translation: CATKQGLGSNQPQHF.

The chain employs TRBV6-1 and TRBJ2-7; TRBD1 might be the D (5 bases). The length of the CDR3 is 14 residues. The germline V gene has CDR1 MNHNS and CDR2 SASEGT. V lost 4 bases to trimming and J lost 0 bases, with 10 bases between them. The CDR3 here is CASSVQTVSYEQYF. For the CDR3, the DNA is TGTGCCAGCAGTGTACAGACAGTCTCCTACGAGCAGTACTTC.

The chain recombines TRBV11-1 with TRBJ1-2; 7 nucleotides match TRBD1. Germline V gene data show CDR1 as SGHAT and CDR2 as FQDESV (reference sequence). This CDR3 is 15 amino acids long. Trimming at V came to 5 bases and at J to 2 bases, leaving 8 bases not matched to a gene. The CDR3 spells CASSHPGTENYGYTF. The CDR3 DNA sequence: TGTGCCAGCAGCCACCCTGGGACAGAAAACTATGGCTACACCTTC.

This chain joins TRBV5-1 and TRBJ2-7; D is perhaps TRBD1 (5 bases). The germline CDR1 and CDR2 sequences are SGHRS and YFSETQ. The V gene lost 4 bases and the J gene lost 2 bases, with 13 bases spanning the gap. This CDR3 spans 14 amino acids. The CDR3 is CASSTMTDAYEQYF. In DNA form, the CDR3 reads TGCGCCAGCAGCACAATGACAGATGCCTACGAGCAGTACTTC.

The chain is built from TRBV19 and TRBJ1-1; the D is unclear. Between the trimmed V and J ends, which lost 4 bases and 3 bases, there was a span of 9 bases. Germline-derived CDR1 and CDR2 are LNHDA and SQIVND (reference sequence). The CDR3 extends over 13 amino acids. CDR3 amino acids: CASSTRPDTEAFF. CDR3 DNA: TGTGCCAGTAGTACAAGACCCGACACTGAAGCTTTCTTT. Full variable domain (rest looked up from reference TRBV19 and TRBJ1-1): DGGITQSPKYLFRKEGQNVTLSCEQNLNHDAMYWYRQDPGQGLRLIYYSQIVNDFQKGDIAEGYSVSREKKESFPLTVTSAQKNPTAFYLCASSTRPDTEAFFGQGTRLTVV.

Only one count was recorded for this clone. The V and J genes are TRBV19 and TRBJ1-2, with TRBD1 matching 7 bases. The ends lost 6 bases at V and 5 bases at J; junction bases unmatched: 9. Germline CDR1 is LNHDA and CDR2 is SQIVND (reference sequence). The CDR3 has 14 amino acids. The CDR3 loop is CASRHRQGLYGYTF. For the CDR3, the DNA is TGTGCCAGTAGACACAGACAGGGTTTATATGGCTACACCTTC. The full variable domain, in which reference TRBV19 and TRBJ1-2 provide the parts outside the CDR3, is DGGITQSPKYLFRKEGQNVTLSCEQNLNHDAMYWYRQDPGQGLRLIYYSQIVNDFQKGDIAEGYSVSREKKESFPLTVTSAQKNPTAFYLCASRHRQGLYGYTFGSGTRLTVV.

The chain recombines TRBV7-3 with TRBJ1-1, with unresolved D. Trimming removed 0 bases from V and 0 bases from J, with 2 bases in between. Germline CDR1 reads SGHTA; CDR2 reads FQGTGA. This CDR3 contains 13 residues. The CDR3 coding sequence is TGTGCCAGCAGCTTAACCGTGAACACTGAAGCTTTCTTT. It is translated as CASSLTVNTEAFF.

The chain couples TRBV19 to TRBJ1-2; D remains unclear. V was trimmed by 6 bases and J by 0 bases, leaving 14 bases between them. The CDR3 contains 15 residues. The germline V gene has CDR1 LNHDA and CDR2 SQIVND (reference sequence). The CDR3 loop reads CASRKGGSSNYGYTF. CDR3 coding DNA: TGTGCCAGTAGGAAAGGTGGGAGTTCTAACTATGGCTACACCTTC.

The chain is built from TRBV10-3 and TRBJ1-4, with D possibly TRBD1 on 6 matching bases. Germline V gene lookup returns CDR1 ENHRY and CDR2 SYGVKD. Trimming left V 3 bases short and J 11 bases short, with 13 bases between. The CDR3 length is 13 residues. CDR3 sequence reads: CAISDGAGEKLFF. DNA for the CDR3: TGTGCCATCAGTGACGGGGCAGGGGAGAAACTGTTTTTT.

CDR3 nucleotide sequence: TGTGCCAGCAGCTTTTTCCTGACCGGGACAGGGATTTACAATGAGCAGTTCTTC. It is translated as CASSFFLTGTGIYNEQFF. The chain employs TRBV5-6 and TRBJ2-1; TRBD1 matches 9 bases. Germline V gene lookup returns CDR1 SGHDT and CDR2 YYEEEE. Trimming removed 2 bases from V and 4 bases from J; junction bases left unmatched: 13. There are 18 residues in the CDR3.